This is a list of T cell receptor beta chains from one sample in a study of blood T cell repertoires in COVID-19. Profiling relied on immunoSEQ multiplex PCR, and the TCRdb table lists in-frame clones only, not all of them. The data show 45,000 or so clones, 80% seen once. Sequencing input: peripheral blood. These receptors all come from a man in his sixties or seventies with acute or convalescent COVID-19. Each CDR3 is given with its conserved first and last residue. The D gene is left open where the match is weak. For some rows the clone size is stated as once, few or many, or as a class when expanded; others skip it.

TRBJ2-7	NA	TRBV30	NA	TGTGCCTGGAGCGGACCCCTACCTGGAGGGAAAGAGCAGTACTTC	CAWSGPLPGGKEQYF
TRBJ2-7	NA	TRBV16	NA	TGTGCCAGCAGCCAATCCCTCGGAGGTGAGCAGTACTTC	CASSQSLGGEQYF
TRBJ2-7	NA	TRBV2	TRBD1	TGTGCCAGCAGTGAAATCCCAGGGGGTAACTACGAGCAGTACTTC	CASSEIPGGNYEQYF
TRBJ1-2	once	TRBV3-1/TRBV3-2	NA	TGTGCCAGCAGCCAGCATAGACCGGCCCGGGTCGGAGGCTACACCTTC	CASSQHRPARVGGYTF
TRBJ2-1	NA	TRBV9	NA	TGTGCCAGCAGCGTATTACGTGGGTGGAGCTCCTACAATGAGCAGTTCTTC	CASSVLRGWSSYNEQFF
TRBJ1-5	few	TRBV2	TRBD1	TGTGCCAGCAGCGACAGGGTTGGCAATCAGCCCCAGCATTTT	CASSDRVGNQPQHF
TRBJ2-1	NA	TRBV19	NA	TGTGCCAGTAGTATAACCCCGGGGAACAATGAGCAGTTCTTC	CASSITPGNNEQFF
TRBJ1-5	NA	TRBV5-6	TRBD1	TGTGCCAGCAGCACGGGACAGGGCTTGAGGCAGCCCCAGCATTTT	CASSTGQGLRQPQHF
TRBJ2-7	NA	TRBV28	TRBD2	TGTGCCAGCAGTTGGGGGGGGTTGGACGAGCAGTACTTC	CASSWGGLDEQYF
TRBJ2-3	NA	TRBV7-2	TRBD1	TGTGCCAGCAGCTTAAAGGGGGCGGCAGATACGCAGTATTTT	CASSLKGAADTQYF
TRBJ1-1	NA	TRBV28	NA	TGTGCCAGCAGTCGCCCTCCGGGACTGGGACCCACTGAAGCTTTCTTT	CASSRPPGLGPTEAFF
TRBJ1-2	NA	TRBV28	NA	TGTGCCAGCAGTCCGGACATCTATGGCTACACCTTC	CASSPDIYGYTF
TRBJ1-1	NA	TRBV6-5	NA	TGTGCCAGCATGGCAGGCGTGAACACTGAAGCTTTCTTT	CASMAGVNTEAFF
TRBJ1-1	NA	TRBV5-4	TRBD1	TGTGCCAGCAGCCGACCTGCCGGGACAGGGGAAAACACTGAAGCTTTCTTT	CASSRPAGTGENTEAFF
TRBJ2-5	NA	TRBV6-2/TRBV6-3	NA	TGTGCCAGCAGTCCGTACGGGCCAGGGGAGACCCAGTACTTC	CASSPYGPGETQYF
TRBJ1-3	NA	TRBV28	NA	TGTGCCAGCAGTTTATCAGGGTCCGGAAACACCATATATTTT	CASSLSGSGNTIYF
TRBJ1-2	few	TRBV19	TRBD1	TGTGCCAGTAGTCCAGACAGGGGCTATGGCTACACCTTC	CASSPDRGYGYTF
TRBJ1-1	NA	TRBV9	NA	TGTGCCAGCAGCCCCGGAGGACGGGGGGGAGCTTTCTTT	CASSPGGRGGAFF
TRBJ1-2	NA	TRBV6-2/TRBV6-3	TRBD1	TGTGCCAGCAGTTCGACCGGGACAGGGGCCTATGGCTACACCTTC	CASSSTGTGAYGYTF
TRBJ1-3	NA	TRBV5-6	NA	TGTGCCAGCAGCTTGCTTCCAGGGCGGCGCGGAAACACCATATATTTT	CASSLLPGRRGNTIYF
TRBJ2-1	few	TRBV6-2/TRBV6-3	NA	TGTGCCAGCAGTATTAGCTCCTACAATGAGCAGTTCTTC	CASSISSYNEQFF
TRBJ2-7	NA	TRBV4-1	TRBD1	TGCGCCAGCAGCCAGGGGACAGGGGTTTACGAGCAGTACTTC	CASSQGTGVYEQYF
TRBJ1-4	NA	TRBV28	TRBD1	TGTGCCAGCAATACACAGGGGGCAACTAATGAAAAACTGTTTTTT	CASNTQGATNEKLFF
TRBJ1-2	NA	TRBV28	NA	TGTGCCAGCAGTTTGAGGGCAGAGAAGGCGAGGACCTTC	CASSLRAEKARTF
TRBJ1-1	NA	TRBV3-1/TRBV3-2	NA	TGTGCCAGCAGCCTTACAGCGAACACTGAAGCTTTCTTT	CASSLTANTEAFF
TRBJ1-2	NA	TRBV7-9	TRBD1	TGTGCCAGCAGCTTAAGGGGGAACAGGGGAGGCTACACCTTC	CASSLRGNRGGYTF
TRBJ2-7	NA	TRBV7-8	TRBD1	TGTGCCAGCAGCTACGACAGGGATAGCGAGCAGTACTTC	CASSYDRDSEQYF
TRBJ2-5	NA	TRBV3-1/TRBV3-2	TRBD2	TGTGCCAGCAGGCCTAGGGGCGGGGGGGCAGAGACCCAGTACTTC	CASRPRGGGAETQYF
TRBJ2-3	NA	TRBV11-2	TRBD2	TGTGCCAGCAGCCAGCAAGCGGGGGCCGCGGATACGCAGTATTTT	CASSQQAGAADTQYF
TRBJ1-3	few	TRBV7-3	TRBD1	TGTGCCACGGAAGGGGGCGCAACTGGAAACACCATATATTTT	CATEGGATGNTIYF
TRBJ1-1	NA	TRBV30	TRBD1	TGTGCCTGGAGCGGACAGGCGAACACTGAAGCTTTCTTT	CAWSGQANTEAFF